This TCR beta chain is from a study of T cell responses to AZD1222 COVID-19 vaccine. Study-level results: Vaccine-related CD4 TCRs covered spike, predominating at 160-218 and 743-854. Donors in the cohort were predominantly white British and more often female, and clonal diversity was possibly underestimated.

Germline assignment: CDR1 LNHDA and CDR2 SQIVND (reference sequence). This CDR3 region has 16 residues. V was shortened by 4 bases and J by 0 bases, with 13 bases between the two germline ends. This clone was observed once. Antigen unknown. Profiled with immunoSEQ multiplex PCR; TCRdb holds only in-frame clones, not every one. The sample carries about 150,000 clones, roughly nine tenths recorded once. This clonotype was sampled from an adult who received the AZD1222 COVID-19 vaccine. The input for sequencing was peripheral blood, taken 28 days after the second AZD1222 dose. The chain links TRBV19 to TRBJ2-1; maybe TRBD2 (6 bases). The CDR3 nucleotides read TGTGCCAGTAGTACCCGACTAGGCAGCTCCTACAATGAGCAGTTCTTC. It translates to CASSTRLGSSYNEQFF.